This T cell receptor (beta chain) was observed in a study of blood T cell repertoires in COVID-19. About the research overall: Sample material is recorded as cDNA or gDNA derived from T cells, B-cell-depleted T cells, or PBMCs.

The age range of participants was 18 to 89 years, with residence in about 25 US areas. Cohort 3 donors were reported recovered after two negative PCRs, clearance, or symptom resolution. The method was immunoSEQ multiplex PCR; TCRdb's version includes in-frame clones alone and lacks a portion of them. The sample lists 310,000 or so clones; roughly 90% were seen once. Germline V gives CDR1 LGHNA, CDR2 YSLEER. This CDR3 is 16 amino acids long. Trimming at V came to 7 bases and at J to 10 bases, leaving 15 bases not matched to a gene. The genes are TRBV4-3 and TRBJ2-1, with TRBD1 matching over 11 bases. The source of this sequence is a woman aged 40 to 50 who had recovered from COVID-19. Sequenced material: PBMCs or T cells enriched from blood (not recorded which). CDR3 in amino acids: CASTWALGQGEEEQFF. CDR3 DNA sequence: TGCGCCAGCACCTGGGCGTTGGGACAGGGGGAGGAGGAGCAGTTCTTC.